Here is one T cell receptor beta chain with its context. No antigen is known for it. Per-base quality was not reported, and no clone a single base away is much larger than it. This record belongs to a study of OX40 agonist ivuxolimab in advanced cancers. In the study overall: Ivuxolimab was a fully human IgG2 agonistic monoclonal antibody targeting the costimulatory receptor OX40 (CD134). Of the roughly 52 dose-escalation patients, hepatocellular carcinoma was present in around 20, melanoma in some 15, renal cell carcinoma in 9 and head and neck cancer in 9. Peripheral TCRbeta sequencing aimed to test whether ivuxolimab altered TCR sequence diversity and caused clonal T-cell expansion. Intravenous ivuxolimab was administered to patients every 2 weeks at six dose levels: 0.01, 0.1, 0.3, 1.5, 3 and 10 mg/kg. Partial responses occurred in three dose-escalation patients, of whom one had hepatocellular carcinoma and two had cutaneous melanoma. The paper covers the monotherapy dose-escalation part of the phase I ivuxolimab trial, which included N ≈ 54 patients. In the dose-escalation cohort, more than 75% of patients were male, and the mean age was around 60 years, with a range of about 23 to 85. Patients were allowed to have had prior anti-PD-1, anti-PD-L1 or anti-CTLA-4 therapy, and around two fifths of the dose-escalation patients had been treated with checkpoint inhibitors.

What the research found in general, with its limitations: On average, CD8+ T cells showed more expanded clones than CD4+ T cells after ivuxolimab. The antigen specificity of the clonally expanded peripheral T cells was not determined. In the 0.1-3.0 mg/kg groups, partial responders were among the patients with the lowest normalized peripheral clonal expansion, particularly in CD8+ T cells. Low levels of normalized T-cell clonal expansion were also seen in some patients who did not respond. At doses from 0.1 to 3.0 mg/kg, clonal expansion was seen in both CD4+ and CD8+ blood T cells between baseline and week 6.

Genomic DNA was isolated from the sorted cells so that the TCRbeta CDR3 region could be sequenced. The immunoSEQ Assay was used to sequence the TCRbeta CDR3 regions. Entries here come from immuneACCESS through TCRdb and include only in-frame sequences with V and J called. Some clones fail to appear in such tables; in the studies checked, an unresolved V gene covers under half of the shortfall, and the cause of the remainder is unknown. The table for this sample lists approximately 25,000 clones; about 77% of them were counted only once. The ten top clones hold around 18% of the sample. In the germline V gene, CDR1 corresponds to SGHRS and CDR2 to YFSETQ. V is cut by 4 bases and J by 4 bases, and the space between the germline ends is 17 bases. The CDR3 runs 16 amino acids, cysteine and phenylalanine included. The retained sequence is limited to the CDR3, 48 bases, with the frame set at the first base.

Patients with a history of autoimmune disease or receiving systemic immunosuppression were excluded from the trial. Peripheral blood for TCR sequencing was drawn from every dose cohort at baseline, at cycle 4 day 1 and at cycle 7 day 1. The samples were taken from a phase I, first-in-human, multicenter, open-label dose-escalation trial of ivuxolimab. Adults with locally advanced or metastatic head and neck squamous cell, hepatocellular, melanoma or renal cell carcinoma were enrolled in the trial. CD4+ and CD8+ T cells were sorted separately from peripheral blood before TCR sequencing. The chain is assembled from TRBV5-1 and TRBJ1-4; matching of 5 bases hints at TRBD1 as the D gene. Here the sequenced sample was CD4+ or CD8+ T cells sorted from blood, taken in a trial of the OX40 agonist ivuxolimab. The TCR sequence derives from an adult with an advanced solid tumor such as melanoma, head and neck, liver or kidney cancer. The bases read TGCGCCAGCAGCCTCAGACAGCGACAGAATAATGAAAAACTGTTTTTT. Translated, it gives CASSLRQRQNNEKLFF.